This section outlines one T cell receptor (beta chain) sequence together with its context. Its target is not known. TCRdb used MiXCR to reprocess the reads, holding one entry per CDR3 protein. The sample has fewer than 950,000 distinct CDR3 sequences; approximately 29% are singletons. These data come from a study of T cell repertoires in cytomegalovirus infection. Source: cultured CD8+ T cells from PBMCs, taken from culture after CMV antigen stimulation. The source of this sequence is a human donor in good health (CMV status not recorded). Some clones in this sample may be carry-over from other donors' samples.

Here the CDR3 DNA reads TGTGCCAGCAGTTTTTCCTCGGTTGACGACAGGGCGAGTGGAAACACCATATATTTT. Translating it yields CASSFSSVDDRASGNTIYF. The chain recombines TRBV28 with TRBJ1-3; the match to TRBD1 covers 7 bases. CDR1 and CDR2 from the germline V gene are MDHEN and SYDVKM. The CDR3 consists of 19 residues. V lost 3 bases to trimming and J lost 3 bases; unmatched junction nucleotides: 17. Combining the CDR3 with reference TRBV28 and TRBJ1-3 gives the whole variable domain DVKVTQSSRYLVKRTGEKVFLECVQDMDHENMFWYRQDPGLGLRLIYFSYDVKMKEKGDIPEGYSVSREKKERFSLILESASTNQTSMYLCASSFSSVDDRASGNTIYFGEGSWLTVV.